This is a list of T cell receptor beta chains from one sample in a study of vaccination effects on CD4 cells after COVID-19. No antigen is known for these receptors. Clones were read by immunoSEQ multiplex PCR, and TCRdb kept only the in-frame ones, dropping some. This repertoire shows tens of thousands of clones, roughly 79% found once; its top ten account for around 5.3%. Sequenced material: CD4+ T cells from PBMCs cultured with SARS-CoV-2 spike peptides, taken after COVID-19 vaccination. These receptors all stem from a human donor who received a COVID-19 vaccine. Some clones in this sample may be carry-over from other donors' samples. Both conserved end residues are part of each CDR3. D genes are given only for firm matches. The size entry is marked missing in some rows and otherwise reads once, few, many or a size class.

clone size	V gene	J gene	D gene	CDR3 DNA	CDR3 protein
NA	TRBV7-3	TRBJ1-1	TRBD1	TGTGCCAGCAGCCACGGACAGGGAGGAGCTTTCTTT	CASSHGQGGAFF
NA	TRBV18	TRBJ1-5	NA	TGTGCCAGCTCAACACAGAGCAATCAGCCCCAGCATTTT	CASSTQSNQPQHF
NA	TRBV28	TRBJ1-2	TRBD1	TGTGCCAGCAGTTTTGACAGGGCCTATGGCTACACCTTC	CASSFDRAYGYTF
few	TRBV7-2	TRBJ1-2	TRBD1	TGTGCCAGCAGCTTCCGGACAGGATATGGCTACACCTTC	CASSFRTGYGYTF
NA	TRBV20-1	TRBJ2-7	NA	TGCAGTGCCATCAACAGTTACGAGCAGTACTTC	CSAINSYEQYF
NA	TRBV18	TRBJ1-6	NA	TGTGCCAGCTCACCCCCGAAGCCTTCACCCCTCCACTTT	CASSPPKPSPLHF
NA	TRBV10-2	TRBJ2-3	NA	TGCGCCAGCAGCCAGGGAATACCCGCAGATACGCAGTATTTT	CASSQGIPADTQYF
NA	TRBV2	TRBJ2-6	TRBD1	TGTGCCAGCAACCCTCGGACAGGAAGAACTGGGGCCAACGTCCTGACTTTC	CASNPRTGRTGANVLTF
NA	TRBV27	TRBJ1-3	TRBD1	TGTGCCAGCAGTCTAACGGGGACAGCAGGAAACACCATATATTTT	CASSLTGTAGNTIYF
NA	TRBV30	TRBJ2-3	NA	TGTGCCTGGAGGGCCTCGGACAGCACAGATACGCAGTATTTT	CAWRASDSTDTQYF
NA	TRBV7-2	TRBJ2-3	TRBD2	TGTGCCAGCAGCTTAAGCGGGGGAACAGATACGCAGTATTTT	CASSLSGGTDTQYF
NA	TRBV12-3/TRBV12-4	TRBJ1-2	NA	TGTGCCAGCAGTTTAAACAGGGTCTATGGCTACACCTTC	CASSLNRVYGYTF